The text below deals with one T cell receptor beta chain. TCRalpha and TCRbeta cDNA went through nested PCRs of roughly 15 and 9 cycles, two in total. TCRdb reprocessed the 5' RACE reads, keeping one entry per CDR3 protein, no DNA. This repertoire includes around 370,000 distinct CDR3 sequences. The data were taken from a study of monozygotic twins with inflammatory bowel disease. CDR3 length: 15 amino acids. Germline assignment: CDR1 SEHNR and CDR2 FQNEAQ (reference sequence). Sequences were obtained from blood. The chain carries TRBV7-9 and TRBJ1-1; TCRdb selects TRBD1, and the lack of DNA leaves this call unchecked. The TCR comes from a human donor with ulcerative colitis or Crohn's disease, or a healthy co-twin of an affected twin (not recorded which). The CDR3 loop is CASSLVSGRYPEAFF.